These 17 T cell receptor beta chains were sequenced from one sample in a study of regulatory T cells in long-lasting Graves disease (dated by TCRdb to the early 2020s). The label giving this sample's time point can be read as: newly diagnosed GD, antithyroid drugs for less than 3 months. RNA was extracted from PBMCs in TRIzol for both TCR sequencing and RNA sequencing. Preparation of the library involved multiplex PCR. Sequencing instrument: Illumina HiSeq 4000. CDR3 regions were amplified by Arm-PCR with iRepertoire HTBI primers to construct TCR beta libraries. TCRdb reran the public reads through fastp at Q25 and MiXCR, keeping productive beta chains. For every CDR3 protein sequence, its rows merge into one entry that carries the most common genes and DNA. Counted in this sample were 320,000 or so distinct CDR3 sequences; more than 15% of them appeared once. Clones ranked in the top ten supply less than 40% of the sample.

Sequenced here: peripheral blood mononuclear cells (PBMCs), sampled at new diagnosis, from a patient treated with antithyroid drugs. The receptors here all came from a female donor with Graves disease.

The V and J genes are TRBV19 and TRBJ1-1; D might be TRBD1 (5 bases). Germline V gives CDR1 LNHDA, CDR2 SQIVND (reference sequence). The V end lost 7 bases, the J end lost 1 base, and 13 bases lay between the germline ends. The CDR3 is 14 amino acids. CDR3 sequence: CASTPGTPNTEAFF. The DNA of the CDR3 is TGTGCCAGTACTCCCGGGACGCCGAACACTGAAGCTTTCTTT.

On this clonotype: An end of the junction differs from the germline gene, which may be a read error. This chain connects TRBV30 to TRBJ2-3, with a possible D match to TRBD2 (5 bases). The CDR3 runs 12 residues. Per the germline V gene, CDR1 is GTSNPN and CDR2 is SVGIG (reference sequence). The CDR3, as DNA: TGTGCCGGGAGTGTTACGGCAGATACGCAGTATTTT. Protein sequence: CAGSVTADTQYF.

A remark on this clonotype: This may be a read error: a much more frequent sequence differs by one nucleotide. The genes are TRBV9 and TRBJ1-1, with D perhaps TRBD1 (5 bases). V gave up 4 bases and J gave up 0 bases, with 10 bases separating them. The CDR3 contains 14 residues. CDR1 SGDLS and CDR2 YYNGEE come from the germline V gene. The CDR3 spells CASSKAGMNTEAFF. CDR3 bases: TGTGCCAGCAGCAAAGCAGGGATGAACACTGAAGCTTTCTTT.

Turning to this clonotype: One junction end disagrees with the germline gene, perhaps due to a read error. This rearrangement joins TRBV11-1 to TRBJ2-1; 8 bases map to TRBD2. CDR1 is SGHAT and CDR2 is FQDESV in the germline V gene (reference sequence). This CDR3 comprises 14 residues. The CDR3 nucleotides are TGTGCCAGTGGGAGCGGGAGCCTCTACGATGAGCAGTTCTTC. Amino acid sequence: CASGSGSLYDEQFF.

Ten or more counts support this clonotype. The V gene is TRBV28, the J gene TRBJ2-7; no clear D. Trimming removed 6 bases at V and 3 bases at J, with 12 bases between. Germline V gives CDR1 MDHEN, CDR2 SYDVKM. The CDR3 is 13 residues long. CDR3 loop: CASSPDGVYEQYF. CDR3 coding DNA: TGTGCCAGCAGCCCCGATGGGGTCTACGAGCAGTACTTC.

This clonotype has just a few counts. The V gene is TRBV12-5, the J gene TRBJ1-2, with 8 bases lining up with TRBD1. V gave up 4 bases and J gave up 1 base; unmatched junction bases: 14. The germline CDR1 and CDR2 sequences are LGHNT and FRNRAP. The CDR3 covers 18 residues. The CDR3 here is CASGSMTGENILNYGYTF. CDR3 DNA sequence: TGTGCTAGTGGTTCTATGACAGGGGAAAATATCCTTAACTATGGCTACACCTTC. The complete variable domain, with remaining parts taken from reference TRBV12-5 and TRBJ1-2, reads DARVTQTPRHKVTEMGQEVTMRCQPILGHNTVFWYRQTMMQGLELLAYFRNRAPLDDSGMPKDRFSAEMPDATLATLKIQPSEPRDSAVYFCASGSMTGENILNYGYTFGSGTRLTVV.

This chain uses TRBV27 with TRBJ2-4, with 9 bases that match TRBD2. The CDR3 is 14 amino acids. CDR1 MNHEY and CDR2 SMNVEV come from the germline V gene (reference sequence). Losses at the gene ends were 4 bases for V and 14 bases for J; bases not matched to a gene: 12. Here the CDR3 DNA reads TGTGCCAGCAGTTCCCCCCTGGCGGGAGGGCACGAGTACTTC. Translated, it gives CASSSPLAGGHEYF.

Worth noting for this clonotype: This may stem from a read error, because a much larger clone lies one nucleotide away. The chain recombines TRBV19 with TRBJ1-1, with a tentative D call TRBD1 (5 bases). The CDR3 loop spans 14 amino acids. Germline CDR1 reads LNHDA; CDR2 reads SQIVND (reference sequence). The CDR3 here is CASFQWGEVTEVFF. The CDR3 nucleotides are TGTGCCAGTTTCCAATGGGGGGAAGTTACTGAAGTTTTCTTT.

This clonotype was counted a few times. The CDR3 is CASSQVWPSFGSGANVLTF. CDR3 nucleotide sequence: TGTGCCAGCAGCCAAGTTTGGCCCTCCTTCGGGTCTGGGGCCAACGTCCTGACTTTC. The chain couples TRBV16 to TRBJ2-6, with D unclear. Germline V gene sequence: CDR1 KGHSY, CDR2 FQNENV. CDR3 length: 19 amino acids. V was pared by 2 bases and J by 1 base, with 18 bases between.

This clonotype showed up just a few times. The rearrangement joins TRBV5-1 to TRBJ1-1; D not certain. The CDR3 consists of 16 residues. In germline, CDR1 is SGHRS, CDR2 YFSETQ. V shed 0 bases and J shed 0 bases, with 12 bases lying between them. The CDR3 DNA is TGCGCCAGCAGCTTGGGGCAACTTATGATGAACACTGAAGCTTTCTTT. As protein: CASSLGQLMMNTEAFF.

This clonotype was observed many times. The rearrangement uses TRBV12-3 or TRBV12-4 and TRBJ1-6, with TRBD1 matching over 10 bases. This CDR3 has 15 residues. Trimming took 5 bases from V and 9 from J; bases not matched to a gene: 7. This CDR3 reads CASSGTGVGSSPLHF. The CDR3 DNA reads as TGTGCCAGCAGTGGGACAGGGGTTGGTAGTTCACCCCTCCACTTT.

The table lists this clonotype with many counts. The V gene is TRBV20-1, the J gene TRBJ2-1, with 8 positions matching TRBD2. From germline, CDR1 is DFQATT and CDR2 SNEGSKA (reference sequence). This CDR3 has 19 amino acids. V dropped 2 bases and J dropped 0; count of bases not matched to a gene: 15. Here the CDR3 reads CSARPRASGRGGSYNEQFF. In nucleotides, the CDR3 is TGCAGTGCTAGACCCCGGGCTAGCGGGCGTGGGGGCTCCTACAATGAGCAGTTCTTC.

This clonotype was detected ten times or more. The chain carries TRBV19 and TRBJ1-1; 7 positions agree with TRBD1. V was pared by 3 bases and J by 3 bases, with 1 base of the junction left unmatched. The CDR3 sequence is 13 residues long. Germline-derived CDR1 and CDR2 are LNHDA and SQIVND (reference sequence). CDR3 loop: CASSIQGDTEAFF. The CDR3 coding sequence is TGTGCCAGTAGTATTCAGGGGGACACTGAAGCTTTCTTT.

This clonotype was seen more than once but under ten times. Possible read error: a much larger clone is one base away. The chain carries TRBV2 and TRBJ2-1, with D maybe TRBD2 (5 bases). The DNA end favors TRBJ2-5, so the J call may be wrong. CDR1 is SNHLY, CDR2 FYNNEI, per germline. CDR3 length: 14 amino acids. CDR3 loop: CASSPIGSGETQYF. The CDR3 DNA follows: TGTGCCAGCAGCCCGATAGGATCGGGGGAGACCCAGTACTTC.

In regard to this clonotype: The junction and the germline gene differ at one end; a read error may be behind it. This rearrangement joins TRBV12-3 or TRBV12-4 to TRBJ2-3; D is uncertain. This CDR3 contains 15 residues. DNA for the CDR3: TGTGCCACCAGTGACCCCGGTGGCCCTGACGATACGCAGTATTTT. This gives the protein CATSDPGGPDDTQYF.

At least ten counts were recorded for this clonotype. The CDR3 nucleotides are TGTGCCAGCAGTCTACTTGGGGGCAGGGGGAAGGGGAGAGACTATGGCTACACCTTC. This encodes CASSLLGGRGKGRDYGYTF. The chain recombines TRBV28 with TRBJ1-2, with 7 bases that match TRBD1. The CDR3 is 19 residues long. Germline CDR1 and CDR2: MDHEN and SYDVKM. The V gene end was trimmed by 5 bases and the J gene end by 3 bases; junction bases not matched to a gene: 21.

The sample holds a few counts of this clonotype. CDR3 loop: CASSLALSGIAYEQYF. The CDR3 DNA reads TGCGCCAGCAGCTTGGCATTGTCAGGGATTGCCTACGAGCAGTACTTC. This chain joins TRBV5-1 and TRBJ2-7; perhaps TRBD1 as D (5 bases). Deletions cut 0 bases from V and 2 bases from J, with 15 bases between. Per germline, CDR1 SGHRS and CDR2 YFSETQ. The CDR3 extends over 16 amino acids.